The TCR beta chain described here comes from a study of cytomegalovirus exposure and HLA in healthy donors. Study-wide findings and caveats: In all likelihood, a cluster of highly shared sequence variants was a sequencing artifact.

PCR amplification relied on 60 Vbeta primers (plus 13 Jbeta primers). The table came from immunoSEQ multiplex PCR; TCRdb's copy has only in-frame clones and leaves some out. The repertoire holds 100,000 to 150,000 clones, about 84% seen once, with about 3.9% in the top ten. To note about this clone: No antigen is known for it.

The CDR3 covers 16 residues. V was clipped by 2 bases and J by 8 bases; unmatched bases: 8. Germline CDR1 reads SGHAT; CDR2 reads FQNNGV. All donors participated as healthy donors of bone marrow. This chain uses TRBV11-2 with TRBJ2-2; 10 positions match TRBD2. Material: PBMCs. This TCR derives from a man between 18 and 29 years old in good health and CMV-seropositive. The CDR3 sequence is CASSLIAGGIGGELFF. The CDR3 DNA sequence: TGTGCCAGCAGCTTAATAGCGGGGGGTATCGGAGGGGAGCTGTTTTTT.